A selection of T cell receptor beta chains follows, all from one sample in a study of Ad26.COV2.S vaccination and SARS-CoV-2 variants. TCRdb's table, derived via immunoSEQ multiplex PCR, lists solely in-frame clones and lacks some. Among some 640,000 clones, 80% to 90% were seen once, and the ten largest hold approximately 1.5%. The specimen was peripheral blood, collected in a trial of Ad26.COV2.S vaccine versus placebo. The receptors derive from a person between 18 and 60 years old who received the Ad26.COV2.S COVID-19 vaccine or a placebo. CDR3s include the opening cysteine and the closing phenylalanine or tryptophan. The order of the fields is CDR3 DNA, CDR3 protein, J gene, D gene, V gene, clone size. A D gene is named only where the DNA matches it firmly. Clone size, where shown, is once, few, many, or a class for clones that have expanded.

cdr3_nt: TGTGCCAGTAGTGTGGACAGGAACAATCAGCCCCAGCATTTT
cdr3_aa: CASSVDRNNQPQHF
j_call: TRBJ1-5
d_call: TRBD1
v_call: TRBV19
clone_size: -

cdr3_nt: TGTGCCAGCAGCTTAGACGGGACCCTTGGCTACACCTTC
cdr3_aa: CASSLDGTLGYTF
j_call: TRBJ1-2
d_call: -
v_call: TRBV11-2
clone_size: -

cdr3_nt: TGTGCCAGCAGTTTGACCCGTTACACTGAAGCTTTCTTT
cdr3_aa: CASSLTRYTEAFF
j_call: TRBJ1-1
d_call: -
v_call: TRBV27
clone_size: -

cdr3_nt: TGTGCCAGCAGCTTAGCAGGGAGGGGAAACACCGGGGAGCTGTTTTTT
cdr3_aa: CASSLAGRGNTGELFF
j_call: TRBJ2-2
d_call: TRBD2
v_call: TRBV7-9
clone_size: -

cdr3_nt: TGTGCCAGCAGCTCGGGACAGGGGGTCCACGAGCAGTACTTC
cdr3_aa: CASSSGQGVHEQYF
j_call: TRBJ2-7
d_call: TRBD1
v_call: TRBV7-9
clone_size: -

cdr3_nt: TGCGCCAGCAGCCAACGTCTAGCGGGGGGCACCGGTACGCAGTATTTT
cdr3_aa: CASSQRLAGGTGTQYF
j_call: TRBJ2-3
d_call: TRBD2
v_call: TRBV4-3
clone_size: -

cdr3_nt: TGTGCCATCAGTGAGGGACAGGGGGCCTACGAGCAGTACTTC
cdr3_aa: CAISEGQGAYEQYF
j_call: TRBJ2-7
d_call: TRBD1
v_call: TRBV10-3
clone_size: -

cdr3_nt: TGTGCCTGGAACCTTTTGGGGGAGCAGTTCTTC
cdr3_aa: CAWNLLGEQFF
j_call: TRBJ2-1
d_call: -
v_call: TRBV30
clone_size: -

cdr3_nt: TGTGCCAGCAAACTAGCGTGGAGCTCCTACAATGAGCAGTTCTTC
cdr3_aa: CASKLAWSSYNEQFF
j_call: TRBJ2-1
d_call: TRBD2
v_call: TRBV11-2
clone_size: -

cdr3_nt: TGCGCCAGCAGCGCGACAGGGGCCTCCTACGAGCAGTACTTC
cdr3_aa: CASSATGASYEQYF
j_call: TRBJ2-7
d_call: TRBD1
v_call: TRBV5-1
clone_size: -

cdr3_nt: TGTGCCACCAGCAGAGAGGCTAGCACAGATACGCAGTATTTT
cdr3_aa: CATSREASTDTQYF
j_call: TRBJ2-3
d_call: -
v_call: TRBV15
clone_size: -

cdr3_nt: TGTGCCAGCAGCTTAGGAATCCCCGCAAGCTCTGGAAACACCATATATTTT
cdr3_aa: CASSLGIPASSGNTIYF
j_call: TRBJ1-3
d_call: -
v_call: TRBV7-9
clone_size: -

cdr3_nt: TGTGCCAGTAGTATCGGGACAGGGGGGTCACCCCTCCACTTT
cdr3_aa: CASSIGTGGSPLHF
j_call: TRBJ1-6
d_call: TRBD1
v_call: TRBV19
clone_size: -

cdr3_nt: TGTGCTAGCAGCTTAAAGATAGGGGGAGGTCCACCCCCGACCAACTACGAGCAGTACTTC
cdr3_aa: CASSLKIGGGPPPTNYEQYF
j_call: TRBJ2-7
d_call: -
v_call: TRBV7-7
clone_size: -

cdr3_nt: TGTGCCAGCAAGGGAGGGGTTGAGCAGTACTTC
cdr3_aa: CASKGGVEQYF
j_call: TRBJ2-7
d_call: TRBD2
v_call: TRBV6-5
clone_size: once

cdr3_nt: TGCGCCAGCGCGATGGACATCAGGGTGCGAGGAAAAAACATTCAGTACTTC
cdr3_aa: CASAMDIRVRGKNIQYF
j_call: TRBJ2-4
d_call: -
v_call: TRBV23-1
clone_size: -

cdr3_nt: TGTGCCAGCAGCTTACTTACACTAGCGGGGGCCCAAGAGACCCAGTACTTC
cdr3_aa: CASSLLTLAGAQETQYF
j_call: TRBJ2-5
d_call: TRBD2
v_call: TRBV5-4
clone_size: -

cdr3_nt: TGTGCCAGCAGTTACGGGGCAGACGCTAACTATGGCTACACCTTC
cdr3_aa: CASSYGADANYGYTF
j_call: TRBJ1-2
d_call: -
v_call: TRBV6-6
clone_size: -

cdr3_nt: TGTGCCAGCAGCCTGCAGGGGTATATGAACACTGAAGCTTTCTTT
cdr3_aa: CASSLQGYMNTEAFF
j_call: TRBJ1-1
d_call: -
v_call: TRBV11-2
clone_size: once

cdr3_nt: TGTGCCATCGGAGGACAGTTTTCCTACGAGCAGTACTTC
cdr3_aa: CAIGGQFSYEQYF
j_call: TRBJ2-7
d_call: -
v_call: TRBV10-3
clone_size: -

cdr3_nt: TGTGCCAGCAGCCAGGGGCAGGGTGGACAGCCCCAGCATTTT
cdr3_aa: CASSQGQGGQPQHF
j_call: TRBJ1-5
d_call: -
v_call: TRBV3-1/TRBV3-2
clone_size: -

cdr3_nt: TGTGCCAGCAGGCCCGGTGAGGTGAGGGGCAATGAGCAGTTCTTC
cdr3_aa: CASRPGEVRGNEQFF
j_call: TRBJ2-1
d_call: -
v_call: TRBV6-5
clone_size: -

cdr3_nt: TGTGCCGGGGGGGACGGTAATGAAAAACTGTTTTTT
cdr3_aa: CAGGDGNEKLFF
j_call: TRBJ1-4
d_call: -
v_call: TRBV2
clone_size: -

cdr3_nt: TGTGCCAGCAGCCAAGTCGCAGGCCCCCACTATGGCTACACCTTC
cdr3_aa: CASSQVAGPHYGYTF
j_call: TRBJ1-2
d_call: -
v_call: TRBV3-1/TRBV3-2
clone_size: -

cdr3_nt: TGCAGCGTTCAGTCGGGGAGCAATCAGCCCCAGCATTTT
cdr3_aa: CSVQSGSNQPQHF
j_call: TRBJ1-5
d_call: -
v_call: TRBV29-1
clone_size: -

cdr3_nt: TGTGCCAGCAGCCTACCCCGACAGGAAGATTCGGATGAGCAGTTCTTC
cdr3_aa: CASSLPRQEDSDEQFF
j_call: TRBJ2-1
d_call: -
v_call: TRBV3-1/TRBV3-2
clone_size: -

cdr3_nt: TGTGCCAGCAGTTACGGTACTAGTCTGTACGAGCAGTACTTC
cdr3_aa: CASSYGTSLYEQYF
j_call: TRBJ2-7
d_call: -
v_call: TRBV6-5
clone_size: -

cdr3_nt: TGTGCCAGCACCCCGACAGTTAACTATGGCTACACCTTC
cdr3_aa: CASTPTVNYGYTF
j_call: TRBJ1-2
d_call: -
v_call: TRBV12-3/TRBV12-4
clone_size: -

cdr3_nt: TGTGCCAGCAGCTTAGCGCCTAGCGGGAGGGAGACCCAGTACTTC
cdr3_aa: CASSLAPSGRETQYF
j_call: TRBJ2-5
d_call: TRBD2
v_call: TRBV11-1
clone_size: -

cdr3_nt: TGTGCCTGGAGTGTACAAGGAGCAGGGAGCAATCAGCCCCAGCATTTT
cdr3_aa: CAWSVQGAGSNQPQHF
j_call: TRBJ1-5
d_call: -
v_call: TRBV30
clone_size: -

cdr3_nt: TGTGCCAGCAGCCAAGCCGAAGGTACAGGGGGTCAAGAGACCCAGTACTTC
cdr3_aa: CASSQAEGTGGQETQYF
j_call: TRBJ2-5
d_call: TRBD1
v_call: TRBV4-2
clone_size: -

cdr3_nt: TGTGCCAGCAGTGAAGGAGCAGGGGGTTATGGCTACACCTTC
cdr3_aa: CASSEGAGGYGYTF
j_call: TRBJ1-2
d_call: TRBD1
v_call: TRBV6-1
clone_size: few

cdr3_nt: TGTGCCAGCACCGGAGACAGCCATCAGCCCCAGCATTTT
cdr3_aa: CASTGDSHQPQHF
j_call: TRBJ1-5
d_call: -
v_call: TRBV12-3/TRBV12-4
clone_size: -

cdr3_nt: TGTGCCATCAGTGAGTCGGGGTACAGGTTTGGAAACACCATATATTTT
cdr3_aa: CAISESGYRFGNTIYF
j_call: TRBJ1-3
d_call: -
v_call: TRBV10-3
clone_size: -

cdr3_nt: TGCGGAAATGTCGGCACCTCCTACGAGCAGTACTTC
cdr3_aa: CGNVGTSYEQYF
j_call: TRBJ2-7
d_call: -
v_call: TRBV4-1
clone_size: -

cdr3_nt: TGTGCCAGCAGCTTAACCGGGGGCCAAGAGACCCAGTACTTC
cdr3_aa: CASSLTGGQETQYF
j_call: TRBJ2-5
d_call: -
v_call: TRBV7-3
clone_size: -

cdr3_nt: TGTGCCATCAGCTCGGGACTGAAAAACATTCAGTACTTC
cdr3_aa: CAISSGLKNIQYF
j_call: TRBJ2-4
d_call: -
v_call: TRBV10-3
clone_size: -

cdr3_nt: TGTGCCAGCAGCTTAGGCCTGGGACAGGGACCCAACTACGAGCAGTACTTC
cdr3_aa: CASSLGLGQGPNYEQYF
j_call: TRBJ2-7
d_call: TRBD1
v_call: TRBV13
clone_size: -

cdr3_nt: TGTGCCAGCAGTTACAGGGGTGCAGTGTCCTACGAGCAGTACTTC
cdr3_aa: CASSYRGAVSYEQYF
j_call: TRBJ2-7
d_call: -
v_call: TRBV6-5
clone_size: once

cdr3_nt: TGTGCCAGCTCACCCTCTAACGGGGGCTACGAGCGGTACTTC
cdr3_aa: CASSPSNGGYERYF
j_call: TRBJ2-7
d_call: -
v_call: TRBV18
clone_size: -

cdr3_nt: TGTGCCGTCAACCCAGGGGGCGCGAGGGGCTACACCTTC
cdr3_aa: CAVNPGGARGYTF
j_call: TRBJ1-2
d_call: TRBD1
v_call: TRBV10-3
clone_size: once

cdr3_nt: TGCGCCAGCAGCCAAGATTGGCGGGGGAGCACTGAAGCTTTCTTT
cdr3_aa: CASSQDWRGSTEAFF
j_call: TRBJ1-1
d_call: -
v_call: TRBV4-3
clone_size: few

cdr3_nt: TGTGCCAGCACCAAAATTGGACAGGGGAGCACCGGGGAGCTGTTTTTT
cdr3_aa: CASTKIGQGSTGELFF
j_call: TRBJ2-2
d_call: TRBD1
v_call: TRBV11-2
clone_size: -

cdr3_nt: TGTGCCAGCAGCCCAGTCGTAGCTAGCACAGATACGCAGTATTTT
cdr3_aa: CASSPVVASTDTQYF
j_call: TRBJ2-3
d_call: -
v_call: TRBV5-4
clone_size: -

cdr3_nt: TGTGCCTGGGGACAGGGACCCTACGAGCAGTACTTC
cdr3_aa: CAWGQGPYEQYF
j_call: TRBJ2-7
d_call: TRBD1
v_call: TRBV30
clone_size: -

cdr3_nt: TGTGCCAGCAGCCCAGTCAACTATGGCTACACCTTC
cdr3_aa: CASSPVNYGYTF
j_call: TRBJ1-2
d_call: -
v_call: TRBV5-5
clone_size: -

cdr3_nt: TGTGCCAGCAGTCTGGCAGGCGATCAGCCCCAGCATTTT
cdr3_aa: CASSLAGDQPQHF
j_call: TRBJ1-5
d_call: -
v_call: TRBV12-3/TRBV12-4
clone_size: -

cdr3_nt: TGTGCCAGCAGCTTGGTGGGGACAGGGAACATGAACACTGAAGCTTTCTTT
cdr3_aa: CASSLVGTGNMNTEAFF
j_call: TRBJ1-1
d_call: TRBD1
v_call: TRBV5-4
clone_size: -

cdr3_nt: TGTGCCAGCAGGCAAAGACAGGGGGGCGCTAACATTCAGTACTTC
cdr3_aa: CASRQRQGGANIQYF
j_call: TRBJ2-4
d_call: TRBD1
v_call: TRBV27
clone_size: -

cdr3_nt: TGTGCCACCAGTGCCCTGGTCCCGCGGGAATCCTACGAGCAGTACTTC
cdr3_aa: CATSALVPRESYEQYF
j_call: TRBJ2-7
d_call: -
v_call: TRBV24-1
clone_size: -

cdr3_nt: TGTGCCAGCGGACAGGGAAACTATGGCTACACCTTC
cdr3_aa: CASGQGNYGYTF
j_call: TRBJ1-2
d_call: TRBD1
v_call: TRBV3-1/TRBV3-2
clone_size: -

cdr3_nt: TGTGCCAGCACCTCGGGGGACACTGAAGCTTTCTTT
cdr3_aa: CASTSGDTEAFF
j_call: TRBJ1-1
d_call: -
v_call: TRBV27
clone_size: -

cdr3_nt: TGTGCCAGCAGCTCGACAGGGGCTACCACCGGGGAGCTGTTTTTT
cdr3_aa: CASSSTGATTGELFF
j_call: TRBJ2-2
d_call: TRBD1
v_call: TRBV7-2
clone_size: -

cdr3_nt: TGTGCCTGGGGGGCCCTCTATGGCTACACCTTC
cdr3_aa: CAWGALYGYTF
j_call: TRBJ1-2
d_call: -
v_call: TRBV30
clone_size: -

cdr3_nt: TGTGCCAGCAGCTTAGGAGCGGGGGCAGATACGCAGTATTTT
cdr3_aa: CASSLGAGADTQYF
j_call: TRBJ2-3
d_call: TRBD2
v_call: TRBV7-9
clone_size: -

cdr3_nt: TGTGCCTGGAGTGTAGGGGGGGAGAGGGGCTACACCTTC
cdr3_aa: CAWSVGGERGYTF
j_call: TRBJ1-2
d_call: -
v_call: TRBV30
clone_size: -

cdr3_nt: TGTGCCAGCAGTCAACGGGACGGATTTTTAGGAGGCTACACCTTC
cdr3_aa: CASSQRDGFLGGYTF
j_call: TRBJ1-2
d_call: -
v_call: TRBV7-2
clone_size: -

cdr3_nt: TGTGCCATCAGGGAGGCGAACACCGGGGAGCTGTTTTTT
cdr3_aa: CAIREANTGELFF
j_call: TRBJ2-2
d_call: -
v_call: TRBV10-3
clone_size: -

cdr3_nt: TGTGCCAGCACCATGGACAGGGGGGAGACCCAGTACTTC
cdr3_aa: CASTMDRGETQYF
j_call: TRBJ2-5
d_call: TRBD1
v_call: TRBV6-5
clone_size: -